This is a list of T cell receptor beta chains from one sample in a study of control samples from healthy donors and cancer patients. Only in-frame clones appear in the TCRdb table, and some are missing; sequencing was by immunoSEQ multiplex PCR. The profile shows approximately 100,000 clones, roughly four fifths of them singletons. The sequencing sample was made of blood. Receptors were obtained from a man aged 60 to 69 in good health. The CDR3 runs from the conserved cysteine through the conserved F or W.

v_call	cdr3_aa
TRBV30	CAWVPGSGPYEQYF
TRBV15	CATSKQGLGTDTQYF
TRBV28	CASRAPLVVGSGYGYTF
TRBV4-1	CASSLAGAGWTGELFF
TRBV6-2/TRBV6-3	CASSSALKAFF
TRBV29-1	CSVLRDGPNTGELFF
TRBV6-6	CASSLLAGGYEQYF
TRBV6-2/TRBV6-3	CASSYKRGRVRRGETQYF
TRBV13	CASSLGGLGAQHF
TRBV5-5	CASSPGQTRSGNTIYF
TRBV28	CASSDSTGAFTYEQYF
TRBV7-9	CASSPWEGHEQYF
TRBV7-8	CASSPRSYEQYF
TRBV11-2	CASSLAETSVRTDTQYF
TRBV7-9	CASSFDRASNEKLFF
TRBV20-1	CSASSGLWDSPLHF
TRBV7-8	CASTLSGGNYGYTF
TRBV27	CASSARTGGSYEQYF
TRBV7-9	CASSLEGAGNTEAFF
TRBV5-4	CASSTGRDEQFF
TRBV10-3	CAILDRALGTQYF
TRBV7-8	CASSFGTSPQETQYF
TRBV6-4	CASSEAANQPQHF
TRBV27	CASSRQGRGYTF
TRBV6-5	CASSSGPINQPQHF
TRBV7-9	CASRRLDGRDEQFF
TRBV10-3	CAISDGQEGHQPQHF
TRBV19	CASSSGAINTGELFF
TRBV25-1	CASSGGLAGGREQYF
TRBV19	CASSLGLGDTQYF
TRBV9	CASSAGTSGVAADTQYF
TRBV12-5	CASGLVLGRQSSYEQYF
TRBV5-4	CASSSRRESSYEQYF
TRBV6-6	CASSYGGMGTEAFF
TRBV2	CASSLLDRVSTDTQYF
TRBV25-1	CASSLGADFGAWSETQYF
TRBV11-2	CASSLSQGGFPYEQYF
TRBV6-5	CASNTKGQGAEAFF
TRBV3-1/TRBV3-2	CASSQEWRGGRTSGSRETQYF